The rows below give T cell receptor beta chains drawn from one sample of a study of response to subunit inactivated influenza vaccine. MiXCR was run by TCRdb on the RT-PCR reads, yielding one entry per CDR3 protein. The sample contains roughly 780,000 distinct CDR3 sequences, roughly 20% of which appear only once. The sequencing used PBMCs from blood, collected 5 to 6 days after vaccination. These receptor sequences come from a man in his fifties or sixties who received an inactivated influenza vaccine. Each CDR3 is given with its conserved first and last residue. D genes are given only for firm matches. Where a row states a size, it is once, few, many or the class of an expanded clone; other rows omit it.

TRBV29-1,TRBD1,NA,TRBJ2-1,TGCAGCGTGGGCCGGGACAGCTCCTACAATGAGCAGTTCTTC,CSVGRDSSYNEQFF
TRBV24-1,NA,NA,TRBJ2-1,TGTGCCACCAGTGATTTAACAGTCGGAGGGGATGAGCAGTTCTTC,CATSDLTVGGDEQFF
TRBV11-2,NA,many,TRBJ2-4,TGTGCCAGCAGCTTTCGGGGAGTAGCCAAAAACATTCAGTACTTC,CASSFRGVAKNIQYF
TRBV5-1,TRBD2,few,TRBJ2-5,TGCGCCAGCAGCTTGGGGGGTACTAGCGGAGAGACCCAGTACTTC,CASSLGGTSGETQYF
TRBV5-6,TRBD2,NA,TRBJ2-1,TGTGCCAGCAGCCGACCGGGACTAGCGGGAGACAATGAGCAGTTCTTC,CASSRPGLAGDNEQFF
TRBV29-1,NA,few,TRBJ2-5,TGCAGCGTCGCCGACAGGAACTTGGGGACCCAGTACTTC,CSVADRNLGTQYF
TRBV4-1,NA,NA,TRBJ2-2,TGCGCCAGCAGCCGCAGGGAGAATAGTGCCGGGGAGCTGTTTTTT,CASSRRENSAGELFF
TRBV20-1,TRBD1,few,TRBJ2-2,TGCAGTGCTAAGTCGGGTTCACCGGGACAGGGCAGGATCACCGGGGAGCTGTTTTTT,CSAKSGSPGQGRITGELFF
TRBV4-1,TRBD1,NA,TRBJ2-6,TGCGCCAGCAGCCAACCGACAGGGGGCGTCAGCTCTGGGGCCAACGTCCTGACTTTC,CASSQPTGGVSSGANVLTF
TRBV9,NA,few,TRBJ2-1,TGTGCCAGCAGCCCACAGACTATCAGTGAGCAGTTCTTC,CASSPQTISEQFF
TRBV12-3/TRBV12-4,NA,many,TRBJ2-1,TGTGCCAGCAGTTTCTTATTCTTGGACTCCTACAATGAGCAGTTCTTC,CASSFLFLDSYNEQFF
TRBV7-8,NA,few,TRBJ2-1,TGTGCCAGCAGCCCAACCTTCGGGCAGGGTGGCAATGAGCAGTTCTTC,CASSPTFGQGGNEQFF
TRBV28,NA,NA,TRBJ1-3,TGTGCCAGCGCCCAAAATACAGGGTTAAGAAACACCATATATTTT,CASAQNTGLRNTIYF
TRBV7-3,TRBD2,NA,TRBJ2-5,TGTGCCAGCAGCTTAATTCCGGGAGGGTTGGAGACCCAGTACTTC,CASSLIPGGLETQYF
TRBV7-2,NA,few,TRBJ1-6,TGTGCCAGCAGCCATGGGGACGGATTACCCCTCCACTTT,CASSHGDGLPLHF
TRBV12-3/TRBV12-4,TRBD2,few,TRBJ2-7,TGTGCCAGCAGTTTAGCGGCTAGCGGGAGTATCTACGAGCAGTACTTC,CASSLAASGSIYEQYF
TRBV9,NA,many,TRBJ2-1,TGTGCCAGCAGCGTCCGGGGAGGTGAGCAGTTCTTC,CASSVRGGEQFF
TRBV2,TRBD1,few,TRBJ1-4,TGTGCCAGCTTTGACAGGGGAGCAACTAATGAAAAACTGTTTTTT,CASFDRGATNEKLFF
TRBV7-9,NA,few,TRBJ1-5,TGTGCCAGCAGCTTAAGCACAGGGCAGGGGCCCCAGCATTTT,CASSLSTGQGPQHF
TRBV5-1,NA,few,TRBJ2-5,TGCGCCAGCAGCTTCCTGCGAGGGGAACAAGAGACCCAGTACTTC,CASSFLRGEQETQYF
TRBV11-1,TRBD1,few,TRBJ2-1,TGTGCCAGCCGAACTGGGGTATCGGGACAGAGCTCCTACAATGAGCAGTTCTTC,CASRTGVSGQSSYNEQFF
TRBV5-1,NA,NA,TRBJ1-2,TGCGCCAGCAGCTTGGGGGAGAGTAGCTATGGCTACACCTTC,CASSLGESSYGYTF
TRBV7-6,NA,few,TRBJ2-2,TGTGCCAGCAGCAGACTCTCAAGCGGCTCGAACACCGGGGAGCTGTTTTTT,CASSRLSSGSNTGELFF
TRBV20-1,NA,few,TRBJ1-2,TGCAGTGCTGACCGGAAGGACGAAGGCTATGGCTACACCTTC,CSADRKDEGYGYTF
TRBV15,NA,NA,TRBJ2-5,TGTGCCACCAGCAGAACGACAGTATACCAAGAGACCCAGTACTTC,CATSRTTVYQETQYF
TRBV13,TRBD1,NA,TRBJ1-2,TGTGCCAGCAGCTTAGGGCAGGGGGCCTTTGGCTACACCTTC,CASSLGQGAFGYTF
TRBV7-9,NA,few,TRBJ1-5,TGTGCCAGCAGCTTAGACCTTAGCAATCAGCCCCAGCATTTT,CASSLDLSNQPQHF
TRBV7-2,TRBD1,few,TRBJ1-2,TGTGCCAGCAGCCGGACAGGGACTGGCTACACCTTC,CASSRTGTGYTF
TRBV20-1,TRBD2,NA,TRBJ2-1,TGCAGTGCTAGAGCTCATACTAGCGCTTACAATGAGCAGTTCTTC,CSARAHTSAYNEQFF
TRBV11-2,NA,few,TRBJ2-3,TGTGCCAGCAGCAGAAAAACTCCGGACTCCTGGGTCACAGATACGCAGTATTTT,CASSRKTPDSWVTDTQYF
TRBV4-3,NA,once,TRBJ2-5,TGCGCCAGCAGCCAAGTCGGTGGAATTCAAGAGACCCAGTACTTC,CASSQVGGIQETQYF
TRBV5-1,NA,NA,TRBJ2-3,TGCGCCAGCAGCTTGGCCACAGTCCAGAGAGATACGCAGTATTTT,CASSLATVQRDTQYF
TRBV7-2,TRBD2,NA,TRBJ2-2,TGTGCCAGCAGCCCCGGGACTAGCGGGAGGGCCGGGGGGGAGCTGTTTTTT,CASSPGTSGRAGGELFF
TRBV5-1,TRBD2,NA,TRBJ2-1,TGCGCCAGCAGCTTTGGAAGGACTAGCAGGGGTGAGCAGTTCTTC,CASSFGRTSRGEQFF
TRBV5-1,TRBD1,NA,TRBJ2-7,TGCGCCAGCAGCTTGGGGACAGGGGAATCCTACGAGCAGTACTTC,CASSLGTGESYEQYF
TRBV15,NA,few,TRBJ2-7,TGTGCCACCAGCAGAGGCAGGGCAAAATACGAGCAGTACTTC,CATSRGRAKYEQYF
TRBV25-1,TRBD2,NA,TRBJ2-1,TGTGCCAGCAGTAGAGCGGGAGTACCCTACAATGAGCAGTTCTTC,CASSRAGVPYNEQFF
TRBV7-9,TRBD1,once,TRBJ2-2,TGTGCCAGCAGCCAGGACAGGGGGGATAACACCGGGGAGCTGTTTTTT,CASSQDRGDNTGELFF
TRBV7-2,NA,few,TRBJ2-5,TGTGCCAGCAGCTTAGCTCAGCAAGAGACCCAGTACTTC,CASSLAQQETQYF
TRBV7-2,TRBD2,NA,TRBJ2-3,TGTGCCAGCAGCTTTGGGGGGGACGGGCAGTATTTT,CASSFGGDGQYF
TRBV29-1,NA,few,TRBJ2-1,TGCAGCACCGAGGGGGAGGGTTACAATGAGCAGTTCTTC,CSTEGEGYNEQFF
TRBV15,NA,NA,TRBJ2-6,TGTGCCACCAGCAGAGAGGTTCCCGGGGCCAACGTCCTGACTTTC,CATSREVPGANVLTF
TRBV5-6,NA,NA,TRBJ2-7,TGTGCCAGCAGCTTGGGGTATGATTCCAGTGGGCAGTACTTC,CASSLGYDSSGQYF
TRBV20-1,TRBD1,many,TRBJ2-7,TGCAGTGCTAGCCGGGACAGGGTAGGCGAGCAGTACTTC,CSASRDRVGEQYF
TRBV3-1,NA,NA,TRBJ2-1,TGTGCCAGCAGCCAAGACGGGTCTGGTGAGCAGTTCTTC,CASSQDGSGEQFF